What follows are 16 T cell receptor beta chains derived from one specimen sequenced in a study of blood T cell repertoires in COVID-19. Method: immunoSEQ multiplex PCR; TCRdb's copy keeps in-frame clones and lacks some. The sample shows around 200,000 clones, about nine tenths of them seen only once. Material for sequencing was peripheral blood. These receptors were taken from a man aged 35 to 55 with acute or convalescent COVID-19.

This clone was detected only a few times. This chain uses TRBV27 with TRBJ2-3; 8 bases match TRBD1. The CDR3 runs to 15 residues. Trimming removed 6 bases from V and 1 base from J; junction bases left unmatched: 6. Germline CDR1 MNHEY, CDR2 SMNVEV (reference sequence). The CDR3, as DNA: TGTGCCAGCAGGTCAGGGGGCCTTCGCACAGATACGCAGTATTTT. Residues: CASRSGGLRTDTQYF.

The V and J genes are TRBV7-2 and TRBJ2-2; D might be TRBD1 (5 bases). Germline CDR1 is SGHTA and CDR2 is FQGNSA. Trimming shortened V by 3 bases and J by 7 bases, and 12 bases separated the two germline ends. CDR3 size: 14 residues. CDR3: CASSFSTGSGELFF. The CDR3, as DNA: TGTGCCAGCAGCTTTAGCACAGGCAGCGGGGAGCTGTTTTTT.

The gene calls are TRBV6-5 and TRBJ1-1; D gene unclear. The germline V and J ends were trimmed by 2 bases and 4 bases, with 11 bases remaining between them. Germline CDR1 reads MNHEY; CDR2 reads SVGAGI. This CDR3 has 14 residues. The CDR3: CASSYLPGSTEAFF. The CDR3 coding sequence is TGTGCCAGCAGTTACCTCCCGGGGTCCACTGAAGCTTTCTTT.

The chain joins TRBV6-5 to TRBJ2-2, with 7 nucleotides matching TRBD2. Trimming took 2 bases from V and 4 from J; bases not matched to a gene: 4. The length of the CDR3 is 15 residues. CDR1 and CDR2 from the germline V gene are MNHEY and SVGAGI. The CDR3 region is CASSYGGVVTGELFF. The CDR3 DNA reads as TGTGCCAGCAGTTACGGGGGGGTGGTCACCGGGGAGCTGTTTTTT.

The chain carries TRBV28 and TRBJ1-4; perhaps TRBD1 as D (6 bases). The ends were cut back, 4 bases at V and 6 bases at J, with 12 bases in the middle. This CDR3 spans 14 amino acids. The V gene's germline CDR1 is MDHEN and CDR2 SYDVKM. CDR3 sequence (DNA): TGTGCCAGCAGTTCGGCAGGGGTTGATGAAAAACTGTTTTTT. This gives the protein CASSSAGVDEKLFF.

The rearrangement links TRBV28 to TRBJ2-3; D may be TRBD1 (6 bases). Germline V lookup: CDR1 MDHEN, CDR2 SYDVKM. The CDR3 spans 13 residues. V was pared by 11 bases and J by 1 base, with 13 bases between. CDR3 loop: CASGDTRTDTQYF. CDR3 coding DNA: TGTGCCTCCGGGGACACCCGCACAGATACGCAGTATTTT.

The chain recombines TRBV7-8 with TRBJ2-7; 9 positions agree with TRBD2. Germline CDR1 and CDR2: SGHVS and FQNEAQ. The CDR3 totals 15 residues. The J segment lost 0 bases and the V segment lost 1 base, leaving 1 base of the junction unmatched. CDR3 sequence (DNA): TGTGCCAGCAGCTTAGTTAGCGGGGGCTCCTACGAGCAGTACTTC. Its translation is CASSLVSGGSYEQYF.

The chain uses TRBV27 and TRBJ2-2; weak D call: TRBD2 (5 bases). Germline V gene data show CDR1 as MNHEY and CDR2 as SMNVEV (reference sequence). The CDR3 sequence is 18 residues long. Trimming removed 3 bases at V and 8 bases at J, with 25 bases between. CDR3 in DNA: TGTGCCAGCAGTTTGTTAGGAGGAACTCAGAGCGGACGTGGGGAGCTGTTTTTT. Its protein is CASSLLGGTQSGRGELFF.

The V and J genes are TRBV5-4 and TRBJ2-7, with 9 bases matching TRBD1. The V gene's germline CDR1 is SGHNT and CDR2 YYREEE (reference sequence). The J segment lost 7 bases and the V segment lost 4 bases, leaving 6 bases of the junction unmatched. The CDR3 extends over 13 amino acids. The CDR3, as DNA: TGTGCCAGCAGCCGGGACAGGGAGGAAGAGCAGTACTTC. Its protein product is CASSRDREEEQYF.

DNA of the CDR3: TGTGCCAGCAGCTTAGATGGACAGGGGATATACAATGAGCAGTTCTTC. This codes for CASSLDGQGIYNEQFF. This chain links TRBV11-3 with TRBJ2-1, with 9 nucleotides matching TRBD1. CDR1 SGHNT and CDR2 YENEEA come from the germline V gene. The CDR3 is made up of 16 amino acids. After removal of 0 bases from V and 4 bases from J, the junction contained 4 bases not matched to a gene.

This clone was observed a handful of times. The chain links TRBV7-2 to TRBJ1-6; D is possibly TRBD1 (5 bases). This CDR3 is 15 amino acids long. V was clipped by 1 base and J by 10 bases, with 14 bases between them. Germline CDR1 and CDR2: SGHTA and FQGNSA. The CDR3 DNA sequence: TGTGCCAGCAGCTTAGGGTCTGGGGGAGGATCACCCCTCCACTTT. It encodes CASSLGSGGGSPLHF. The whole variable domain, filled in from reference TRBV7-2 and TRBJ1-6, reads GAGVSQSPSNKVTEKGKDVELRCDPISGHTALYWYRQSLGQGLEFLIYFQGNSAPDKSGLPSDRFSAERTGGSVSTLTIQRTQQEDSAVYLCASSLGSGGGSPLHFGNGTRLTVT.

The chain links TRBV12-3 or TRBV12-4 to TRBJ2-7; D uncertain. CDR3 length equals 11 residues. The V and J ends lost 3 bases and 8 bases respectively, with 8 bases between them. The CDR3 sequence: CASSFSRKQYF. In DNA form, the CDR3 reads TGTGCCAGCAGTTTCTCTAGGAAGCAGTACTTC.

V usage is TRBV18 and J usage is TRBJ1-6; 12 positions agree with TRBD1. The CDR3 runs to 17 residues. Per the germline V gene, CDR1 is KGHSH and CDR2 is LQKENI. The V segment lost 3 bases and the J segment 4 bases; nucleotides outside the gene matches: 4. The CDR3 reads CASSPGTGGQYNSPLHF. CDR3 DNA sequence: TGTGCCAGCTCACCTGGGACAGGGGGCCAGTATAATTCACCCCTCCACTTT.

V gene TRBV2 combines with J gene TRBJ2-2; 7 nucleotides agree with TRBD1. Trimming removed 10 bases from V and 1 base from J; junction bases left unmatched: 6. The CDR3 has 14 amino acids. The germline CDR1 and CDR2 sequences are SNHLY and FYNNEI. CDR3 in amino acids: CATDWDRNTGELFF. In nucleotides, the CDR3 is TGTGCCACCGACTGGGACAGGAACACCGGGGAGCTGTTTTTT. Variable domain in full (rest from reference TRBV2 and TRBJ2-2): EPEVTQTPSHQVTQMGQEVILRCVPISNHLYFYWYRQILGQKVEFLVSFYNNEISEKSEIFDDQFSVERPDGSNFTLKIRSTKLEDSAMYFCATDWDRNTGELFFGEGSRLTVL.

This clone has just one count. The chain carries TRBV11-3 and TRBJ1-1; 7 positions match TRBD1. Germline V gene sequence: CDR1 SGHNT, CDR2 YENEEA. The CDR3 loop spans 13 amino acids. The trim removed 7 bases at V and 4 bases at J, leaving 6 bases unmatched. CDR3 region: CASTIQGVTEAFF. The CDR3 bases are TGTGCCAGCACGATTCAGGGGGTCACTGAAGCTTTCTTT.

The chain is built from TRBV5-8 and TRBJ1-1; possible D gene TRBD1, 6 bases. Germline V gene data show CDR1 as SGHTS and CDR2 as YDEGEE. This CDR3 has 13 residues. V lost 2 bases to trimming and J lost 5 bases, with 10 bases between them. CDR3 loop: CASSLIGGTEAFF. DNA for the CDR3: TGTGCCAGCAGCTTAATAGGGGGTACTGAAGCTTTCTTT.